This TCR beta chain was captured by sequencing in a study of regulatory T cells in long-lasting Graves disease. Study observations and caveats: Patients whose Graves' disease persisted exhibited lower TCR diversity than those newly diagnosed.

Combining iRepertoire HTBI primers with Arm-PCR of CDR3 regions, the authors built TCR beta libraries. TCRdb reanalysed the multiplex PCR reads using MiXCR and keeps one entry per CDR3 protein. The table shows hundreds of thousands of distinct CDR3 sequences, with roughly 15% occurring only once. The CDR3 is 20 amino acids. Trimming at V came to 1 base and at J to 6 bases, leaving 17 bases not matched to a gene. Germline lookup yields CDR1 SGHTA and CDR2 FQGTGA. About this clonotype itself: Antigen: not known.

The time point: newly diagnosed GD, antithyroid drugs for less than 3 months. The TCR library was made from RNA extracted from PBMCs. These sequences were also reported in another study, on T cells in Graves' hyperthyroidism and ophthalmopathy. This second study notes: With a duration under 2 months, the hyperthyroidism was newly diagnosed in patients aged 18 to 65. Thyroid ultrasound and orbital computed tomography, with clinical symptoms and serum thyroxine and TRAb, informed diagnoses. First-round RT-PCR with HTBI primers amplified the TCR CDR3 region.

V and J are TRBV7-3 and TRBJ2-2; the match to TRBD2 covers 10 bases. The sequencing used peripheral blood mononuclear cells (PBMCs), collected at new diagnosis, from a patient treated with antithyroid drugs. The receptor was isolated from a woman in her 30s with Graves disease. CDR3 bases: TGTGCCAGCAGCTTAAAAGTCACGCAGCGGGAGGGCTTTCGGGCCGGGGAGCTGTTTTTT. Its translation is CASSLKVTQREGFRAGELFF.